These T cell receptor beta chains were read from a single sample in a study of cytomegalovirus exposure and HLA in healthy donors. The data were produced by immunoSEQ multiplex PCR, yet TCRdb's version contains in-frame clones alone and is incomplete. This repertoire shows around 91,000 clones, over 75% found once; its top ten account for around 2.7%. Specimen: PBMCs. These TCRs come from a male donor in good health and CMV-seropositive. Both conserved end residues are part of each CDR3. Each record gives: V gene, D gene, CDR3 protein. The D gene is left open where the match is weak.

TRBV27 | TRBD1 | CASSRGQIYGYTF
TRBV30 | TRBD1 | CAWTPTGLTYEQYF
TRBV28 | NA | CASSLLGLYGYTF
TRBV9 | NA | CASSVEAASSYEQYF
TRBV6-5 | TRBD1 | CASSSSGTGTSYEQYF
TRBV7-2 | TRBD1 | CASSYRQGATGELFF
TRBV5-4 | TRBD2 | CASSLAGTSVYNEQFF
TRBV5-1 | NA | CASSLAQSTAGTEAFF
TRBV5-6 | TRBD1 | CASSRKGQSNEKLFF
TRBV15 | TRBD1 | CATSRDLVTGFYEQYF
TRBV9 | NA | CASSVEEGQPQHF
TRBV4-1 | TRBD2 | CASSGASGAITDTQYF
TRBV5-4 | TRBD1 | CASSPGTARTEAFF
TRBV6-4 | TRBD2 | CASSEGLAGTANNEQFF
TRBV5-1 | NA | CASSPGVITVYGYTF
TRBV5-1 | TRBD2 | CASGGLAGGEQYF
TRBV27 | TRBD2 | CASRGLAGTTVGEQFF
TRBV5-4 | NA | CASSRVSTDTQYF
TRBV28 | TRBD1 | CASSGTGGSISGNTIYF
TRBV7-2 | TRBD1 | CASSPVSGQGARGYTF
TRBV6-5 | TRBD1 | CASRSGTGVSGYTF
TRBV7-9 | NA | CASSLAGATGELFF
TRBV7-2 | NA | CASSLAGALYNEQFF
TRBV19 | TRBD1 | CASSIVGQGVYFGYTF
TRBV9 | NA | CASSVAVAGDEQFF
TRBV10-1 | TRBD2 | CASRFARTTSFYEQYF
TRBV5-1 | NA | CASSLGDTQETQYF
TRBV5-4 | NA | CASSLNRDSPPKYF
TRBV9 | NA | CASSIGGGEVETQYF
TRBV5-1 | NA | CASSLDSTGNTIYF
TRBV14 | TRBD2 | CASSQGGLAGDNEQFF
TRBV6-5 | TRBD2 | CASSYFGGEQYF
TRBV6-1 | NA | CASSEDGTYHEQYF
TRBV7-8 | NA | CASSPRLQSRSYEQYF
TRBV7-2 | NA | CASSSSKSSYEQYF
TRBV10-1 | TRBD1 | CASSGLGQGAEQYF
TRBV6-1 | TRBD1 | CASREQGRISSYEQYF
TRBV2 | NA | CASSGDRFNQPQHF
TRBV28 | TRBD1 | CASSFKGTASQPQHF
TRBV5-1 | NA | CASSLAAGNTEAFF
TRBV27 | TRBD1 | CASSLEHPNRGGEGAFF
TRBV6-4 | TRBD2 | CASRGGLAGGMETQYF
TRBV28 | NA | CASSLPVTGNQPQHF
TRBV27 | TRBD1 | CASGTVPYEQYF
TRBV5-1 | NA | CASSWDGQPRNTEAFF
TRBV7-3 | TRBD1 | CASSLRWGQGYEQYF
TRBV6-1 | NA | CASSDGSTDTQYF
TRBV11-2 | NA | CASSLRATSSYNEQFF
TRBV28 | TRBD1 | CASQQNPDRGGYTF
TRBV27 | NA | CASSLGGLGGVYNEQFF
TRBV6-1 | NA | CASGQMISYEQYF
TRBV4-2 | NA | CASSQEQLNTEAFF